A single sample gave rise to the 30 T cell receptor beta chains below, sequenced in a study of regulatory T cells in long-lasting Graves disease. Time point given: persistent/refractory GD, antithyroid drugs over 5 years with positive TRAb. The TCR library was made from RNA that had been extracted from PBMCs in TRIzol. In building TCR beta libraries, iRepertoire HTBI primers were used together with Arm-PCR of CDR3 regions. TCRdb used MiXCR to reprocess the multiplex PCR reads, holding one entry per CDR3 protein. The sample carries about 430,000 distinct CDR3 sequences, roughly 23% recorded once. The input for sequencing was peripheral blood mononuclear cells (PBMCs), taken when the disease was refractory, from a patient treated with antithyroid drugs. The receptors were sampled from a female donor with Graves disease.

This clonotype was observed at least ten times. The rearrangement joins TRBV27 to TRBJ2-6; 10 nucleotides match TRBD1. The CDR3 is 18 amino acids. Germline V gene data show CDR1 as MNHEY and CDR2 as SMNVEV (reference sequence). Trimming at V came to 4 bases and at J to 2 bases, leaving 8 bases not matched to a gene. CDR3 residues: CASSSTGGPFAGANVLTF. For the CDR3, the DNA is TGTGCCAGCAGTTCGACAGGGGGCCCCTTCGCTGGGGCCAACGTCCTGACTTTC.

V usage is TRBV29-1 and J usage is TRBJ2-7; 14 nucleotides agree with TRBD2. Germline V gene lookup returns CDR1 SQVTM and CDR2 ANQGSEA. Trimming cost V 4 bases and J 2 bases; bases outside gene matches: 13. The CDR3 is 18 amino acids. CDR3 nucleotide sequence: TGCAGCGTTGTTAGAACGACTAGCGGGAGGGCCCTCACCTACGAGCAGTACTTC. Its translation: CSVVRTTSGRALTYEQYF.

This clonotype has more than one count but fewer than ten. V and J are TRBV5-1 and TRBJ2-1; TRBD2 aligns across 9 bases. V lost 7 bases, J lost 5 bases, and 13 bases stayed unmatched. The CDR3 spans 16 residues. Per the germline V gene, CDR1 is SGHRS and CDR2 is YFSETQ. This CDR3 reads CASRGKALAGNNEQFF. The CDR3 nucleotides read TGCGCCAGCCGGGGGAAGGCTCTAGCGGGGAACAATGAGCAGTTCTTC.

Many counts were recorded for this clonotype. V gene TRBV7-2 combines with J gene TRBJ2-7; 9 bases are a match to TRBD2. This CDR3 is built from 14 residues. The V segment lost 4 bases and the J segment 6 bases; nucleotides outside the gene matches: 7. The germline V gene has CDR1 SGHTA and CDR2 FQGNSA. This chain's CDR3 is CASSSPGLAFEQYF. CDR3 DNA: TGTGCCAGCAGCTCCCCGGGACTAGCCTTCGAGCAGTACTTC.

Concerning this clonotype itself: This may be a read error: a much more frequent sequence differs by one nucleotide. The gene calls are TRBV15 and TRBJ2-7; D gene unclear. The CDR3 spans 14 residues. CDR1 is LNHNV, CDR2 YYDKDF, per germline (reference sequence). The CDR3 nucleotides read TGTGCCACCGGCAGCTTCAGGATCACTGGCGAGCAGTACTTC. Amino acid sequence: CATGSFRITGEQYF.

This clonotype has only a few counts. The chain couples TRBV7-9 to TRBJ1-4; D is perhaps TRBD1 (6 bases). Trimming removed 3 bases from V and 6 bases from J, with 14 bases in between. The length of the CDR3 is 15 residues. Germline assignment: CDR1 SEHNR and CDR2 FQNEAQ (reference sequence). CDR3 DNA: TGTGCCAGCAGCTTTGGGGACGAGGGGGATGAAAAACTGTTTTTT. Amino acids: CASSFGDEGDEKLFF.

At least ten counts were recorded for this clonotype. Mismatch with germline at one junction end may stem from a read error. J is TRBJ2-2 and V is TRBV19; D call uncertain. Germline V CDR1 and CDR2: LNHDA, SQIVND (reference sequence). The CDR3 totals 13 residues. CDR3 bases: TGTGCCATTAGTGTTCCGAACACCGGGGAGCTGTTTTTT. It yields the protein CAISVPNTGELFF.

V and J are TRBV7-9 and TRBJ2-5; no firm D call. The germline V and J ends were trimmed by 1 base and 0 bases, with 15 bases remaining between them. In germline, CDR1 is SEHNR, CDR2 FQNEAQ (reference sequence). The CDR3 contains 17 residues. This chain's CDR3 is CASSLEYRASHQETQYF. CDR3 DNA: TGTGCCAGCAGCTTAGAGTACCGCGCCTCACACCAAGAGACCCAGTACTTC.

This clonotype showed up many times. The chain links TRBV19 to TRBJ1-5; D is uncertain. CDR3 length: 13 residues. In germline, CDR1 is LNHDA, CDR2 SQIVND (reference sequence). V dropped 4 bases and J dropped 7 bases, with 11 bases sitting between them. The CDR3: CASSTRTEQPQHF. DNA for the CDR3: TGTGCCAGTAGTACCCGGACGGAGCAGCCCCAGCATTTT.

This chain links TRBV10-3 with TRBJ2-1; D could derive from TRBD1 or TRBD2 (6 bases each). Trimming removed 2 bases from V and 5 bases from J, with 13 bases in between. CDR3 length equals 15 residues. From germline, CDR1 is ENHRY and CDR2 SYGVKD. The CDR3 DNA reads as TGTGCCATCAGTGAGAGCAGGAGGGGGAACAATGAGCAGTTCTTC. Protein: CAISESRRGNNEQFF.

This clonotype was detected only once. One end of the junction fails to match germline, which may point to a read error. The chain uses TRBV20-1 and TRBJ2-7; D may match TRBD1 or TRBD2 (6 bases each). Germline V gene data show CDR1 as DFQATT and CDR2 as SNEGSKA (reference sequence). This CDR3 region has 14 residues. The CDR3 spells CSARGGTPSYKQYF. The CDR3 coding sequence is TGCAGTGCTAGGGGCGGGACACCATCCTACAAGCAGTACTTC.

CDR3 DNA: TGTGCCAGCAGCGAGGGACAGGGGGCCGTCGGGGAGCTGTTTTTT. Its protein product is CASSEGQGAVGELFF. The chain carries TRBV11-2 and TRBJ2-2; 12 bases map to TRBD1. Germline loops: CDR1 SGHAT, CDR2 FQNNGV. This CDR3 comprises 15 residues. With V trimmed by 5 bases and J by 7 bases, 5 bases remained unmatched.

This clonotype showed up many times. The CDR3 region has the DNA TGTGCCAGCGGACAAGGGACTAGCGGAGAGTACGAGCAGTACTTC. Translation gives CASGQGTSGEYEQYF. The chain employs TRBV2 and TRBJ2-7; TRBD2 aligns across 11 bases. V lost 8 bases to trimming and J lost 4 bases; unmatched junction nucleotides: 10. There are 15 residues in the CDR3. The V gene's germline CDR1 is SNHLY and CDR2 FYNNEI.

Details on this clonotype: A much larger clone lies one base from this, so it may be a read error. Here the CDR3 omits its conserved ending phenylalanine or tryptophan, so a read error is the likely source. V is TRBV29-1 and J is TRBJ2-5, with D perhaps TRBD1 or TRBD2 (6 bases each). V dropped 7 bases and J dropped 1 base, with 10 bases sitting between them. Looked up from germline, CDR1 is SQVTM and CDR2 is ANQGSEA. The CDR3 consists of 12 residues. CDR3 loop: CSAEGGQETQYS. The CDR3 DNA reads TGCAGCGCCGAGGGGGGCCAAGAGACCCAGTACTCC.

V usage is TRBV5-1 and J usage is TRBJ2-5, with 7 bases matching TRBD2. CDR3 size: 14 residues. Germline-derived CDR1 and CDR2 are SGHRS and YFSETQ. V lost 5 bases to trimming and J lost 1 base; unmatched junction nucleotides: 5. CDR3 sequence (DNA): TGCGCCAGCAGTCGGGAGGCCCGCCAAGAGACCCAGTACTTC. Protein: CASSREARQETQYF.

This clonotype came up many times. The rearrangement links TRBV27 to TRBJ1-6; D unclear. The CDR3 contains 13 residues. V was shortened by 6 bases and J by 5 bases, with 8 bases between the two germline ends. Germline assignment: CDR1 MNHEY and CDR2 SMNVEV (reference sequence). DNA of the CDR3: TGTGCCAGCAGCTCAGGAGATAATTCACCCCTCCACTTT. Translating gives CASSSGDNSPLHF.

The chain links TRBV18 to TRBJ2-2; 10 bases align to TRBD2. J gave up 7 bases and V 5 bases, and 10 bases lay outside the gene matches. The germline V gene encodes CDR1 KGHSH and CDR2 LQKENI. The CDR3 spans 16 residues. CDR3 in amino acids: CASSAGLADGGGELFF. DNA for the CDR3: TGTGCCAGCTCAGCTGGACTAGCGGATGGAGGCGGGGAGCTGTTTTTT. Drawing the rest from reference TRBV18 and TRBJ2-2, the complete variable domain is NAGVMQNPRHLVRRRGQEARLRCSPMKGHSHVYWYRQLPEEGLKFMVYLQKENIIDESGMPKERFSAEFPKEGPSILRIQQVVRGDSAAYFCASSAGLADGGGELFFGEGSRLTVL.

This clonotype was counted between two and nine times. V usage is TRBV19 and J usage is TRBJ2-6, with 9 bases that match TRBD1. This CDR3 is built from 17 residues. Germline assignment: CDR1 LNHDA and CDR2 SQIVND (reference sequence). V lost 8 bases to trimming and J lost 1 base; unmatched junction nucleotides: 9. CDR3 in amino acids: CASSTGTGFSGANVLTF. DNA of the CDR3: TGTGCCAGTTCCACCGGGACAGGGTTTTCTGGGGCCAACGTCCTGACTTTC.

J is TRBJ1-2 and V is TRBV3-1; the D is unclear. The germline V gene encodes CDR1 LGHDT and CDR2 YNNKEL (reference sequence). The V end was cut by 0 bases, the J end by 4 bases, with 15 bases between. The length of the CDR3 is 16 residues. CDR3 in amino acids: CASSQESSRLSYGYTF. CDR3 DNA sequence: TGTGCCAGCAGCCAAGAATCATCCAGGCTCAGCTATGGCTACACCTTC.

This clonotype was picked up a small number of times. The rearrangement joins TRBV2 to TRBJ1-1; 10 bases line up with TRBD1. The CDR3 covers 15 residues. With V trimmed by 6 bases and J by 4 bases, 8 bases remained unmatched. CDR1 SNHLY and CDR2 FYNNEI come from the germline V gene. CDR3 DNA: TGTGCCAGCAGCCTAAGTCGGACAGGGGGCACTGAAGCTTTCTTT. Translated: CASSLSRTGGTEAFF.

This chain connects TRBV20-1 to TRBJ2-7; TRBD2 might be the D (7 bases). CDR3 size: 17 residues. V was cut by 5 bases and J by 1 base, with 24 bases left in between. Looked up from germline, CDR1 is DFQATT and CDR2 is SNEGSKA (reference sequence). This CDR3 reads CSAPRGGASGSSYEQYF. The CDR3 region has the DNA TGCAGTGCTCCCAGAGGGGGGGCTAGCGGATCATCCTACGAGCAGTACTTC.

This clonotype was counted at least ten times. The chain recombines TRBV20-1 with TRBJ1-1; TRBD1 might be the D (5 bases). Germline loops: CDR1 DFQATT, CDR2 SNEGSKA (reference sequence). The V and J ends lost 3 bases and 3 bases respectively, with 14 bases between them. CDR3 size: 14 residues. CDR3 sequence (DNA): TGCAGTGCTAGGATCTTAGACAGATACACTGAAGCTTTCTTT. Protein: CSARILDRYTEAFF.

This clonotype was seen more than once but under ten times. This rearrangement joins TRBV20-1 to TRBJ2-7, with 7 bases matching TRBD2. V lost 1 base, J lost 5 bases, and 11 bases stayed unmatched. CDR3 length: 15 amino acids. Germline CDR1 and CDR2: DFQATT and SNEGSKA (reference sequence). CDR3 residues: CSARGAGGSVHEQYF. CDR3 coding DNA: TGCAGTGCTAGAGGAGCCGGCGGGAGTGTCCACGAGCAGTACTTC.

This clonotype was observed at least ten times. CDR3 DNA sequence: TGTGCCAGCAGTGACAGTGGGGGGGAGACCCAGTACTTC. Protein: CASSDSGGETQYF. J is TRBJ2-5 and V is TRBV2, with D maybe TRBD2 (6 bases). CDR1 SNHLY and CDR2 FYNNEI come from the germline V gene. This CDR3 is 13 amino acids long. Trimming cost V 3 bases and J 5 bases, with 10 bases left between them.

Here the CDR3 DNA reads TGTGCCAGCAGTTTTGAATCCAGCTCTGGAAACACCATATATTTT. Its protein is CASSFESSSGNTIYF. J is TRBJ1-3 and V is TRBV28; no definite D call. CDR3 length: 15 amino acids. The germline CDR1 and CDR2 sequences are MDHEN and SYDVKM. Trimming took 3 bases from V and 0 from J, leaving 9 bases between them.

This clonotype was seen more than once but under ten times. CDR3 sequence: CASSLDGINYGYTF. The CDR3, as DNA: TGCGCCAGCAGCCTGGACGGAATCAACTATGGCTACACCTTC. The chain recombines TRBV5-1 with TRBJ1-2, with D unclear. From germline, CDR1 is SGHRS and CDR2 YFSETQ. The ends were cut back, 4 bases at V and 2 bases at J, with 12 bases in the middle. CDR3 length: 14 amino acids.

The rearrangement uses TRBV20-1 and TRBJ2-1; TRBD2 agrees at 14 bases. CDR3 length equals 13 residues. Germline V gene data show CDR1 as DFQATT and CDR2 as SNEGSKA (reference sequence). The J segment lost 9 bases and the V segment lost 8 bases, leaving 6 bases of the junction unmatched. CDR3 sequence reads: CSSGTSGSFEQFF. As DNA, the CDR3 is TGCAGTTCCGGGACTAGCGGGAGTTTTGAGCAGTTCTTC.

Concerning this clonotype: A much larger clone differs from this one at a single base, so this may be a read error. The gene calls are TRBV7-7 and TRBJ1-2, with a weak D call TRBD1 (6 bases). Germline V gene sequence: CDR1 SSHAT, CDR2 FNYEAQ (reference sequence). The CDR3 has 15 residues. The CDR3 sequence: CASSNWDIGNYGYTF. The DNA for the CDR3 is TGTGCTAGCAGCAACTGGGACATAGGGAACTATGGCTACACCTTC.

This clonotype was observed many times. Mismatch with germline at one junction end may stem from a read error. The chain carries TRBV5-1 and TRBJ2-7, with D possibly TRBD2 on 6 matching bases. The CDR3 totals 13 residues. Germline V CDR1 and CDR2: SGHRS, YFSETQ. In nucleotides, the CDR3 is TGTGCCAGCAGCCTTGGCGGGATATACGAGCAGTACTTC. It is translated as CASSLGGIYEQYF.

This clonotype has a handful of counts. The chain combines TRBV20-1 with TRBJ1-2, with D maybe TRBD1 (6 bases). The germline V gene has CDR1 DFQATT and CDR2 SNEGSKA (reference sequence). The CDR3 spans 15 residues. Trimming shortened V by 1 base and J by 8 bases, and 20 bases separated the two germline ends. The CDR3 reads CSARGDVGTRVGYTF. The CDR3 bases are TGCAGTGCTAGAGGGGATGTTGGGACACGTGTAGGCTACACCTTC.